These 26 T cell receptor beta chains share one sample of origin, sequenced in a study of shared clonotypes between healthy human individuals. The method was immunoSEQ multiplex PCR; TCRdb's version includes in-frame clones alone and lacks a portion of them. The table records 600,000 to 700,000 clones, about 80% of them present only once. The sequenced sample was memory CD4+ T cells sorted from blood. The subset here: CD45RA-negative fraction. The receptors come from a woman in her 30s in good health.

The chain carries TRBV10-1 and TRBJ1-1; D uncertain. The CDR3 runs 13 residues. The V and J ends lost 2 bases and 5 bases respectively, with 9 bases between them. Germline V gene data show CDR1 as WNHNN and CDR2 as SYGVQD (reference sequence). The CDR3, as DNA: TGCGCCAGCAGTGAGCAGCACTCTACTGAAGCTTTCTTT. It is translated as CASSEQHSTEAFF.

J is TRBJ2-3 and V is TRBV7-2; 9 bases match TRBD2. Germline trimming cut 0 bases from V and 4 bases from J; bases unmatched to any gene: 14. Germline-derived CDR1 and CDR2 are SGHTA and FQGNSA. The CDR3 contains 19 residues. CDR3 loop: CASSLARGGSGRSADTQYF. The CDR3 nucleotides read TGTGCCAGCAGCTTAGCAAGGGGGGGTAGCGGGAGATCGGCAGATACGCAGTATTTT.

This rearrangement joins TRBV11-2 to TRBJ2-2, with 10 bases matching TRBD2. The J segment lost 4 bases and the V segment lost 2 bases, leaving 4 bases of the junction unmatched. The germline V gene has CDR1 SGHAT and CDR2 FQNNGV. This CDR3 has 16 amino acids. CDR3 residues: CASSLLAGVVTGELFF. CDR3 DNA sequence: TGTGCCAGCAGCTTACTAGCGGGAGTGGTCACCGGGGAGCTGTTTTTT.

There are many counts of this clone. Other DNA sequences in this sample translate to the same CDR3. The CDR3 sequence is CASSEGLAGAKNIQYF. The CDR3 coding sequence is TGTGCCAGCAGTGAAGGTCTAGCGGGAGCCAAAAACATTCAGTACTTC. The chain is built from TRBV2 and TRBJ2-4; 8 bases map to TRBD2. Germline CDR1 and CDR2: SNHLY and FYNNEI. There are 16 residues in the CDR3. After removal of 1 base from V and 0 bases from J, the junction contained 2 bases not matched to a gene.

Concerning this clone: Other DNA sequences in the sample encode the same CDR3. This sequence joins TRBV18 and TRBJ2-7; D is perhaps TRBD2 (6 bases). With 0 bases removed from V and 2 bases from J, the gap between germline ends came to 8 bases. This CDR3 region has 14 residues. The germline V gene has CDR1 KGHSH and CDR2 LQKENI. The CDR3 loop is CASSPPGTPYEQYF. The CDR3, as DNA: TGTGCCAGCTCACCACCGGGGACTCCCTACGAGCAGTACTTC.

The V and J genes are TRBV6-5 and TRBJ1-2; 7 positions match TRBD1. With 5 bases clipped from V and 0 bases from J, the junction kept 3 bases outside the gene matches. The germline V gene has CDR1 MNHEY and CDR2 SVGAGI. This CDR3 region has 14 residues. This CDR3 reads CASSAGTANYGYTF. The CDR3 DNA sequence: TGTGCCAGCAGTGCAGGGACAGCTAACTATGGCTACACCTTC.

J is TRBJ1-2 and V is TRBV2; 8 positions agree with TRBD1. CDR1 is SNHLY and CDR2 is FYNNEI in the germline V gene. After removal of 6 bases from V and 8 bases from J, the junction contained 14 bases not matched to a gene. The CDR3 sequence is 15 residues long. As DNA, the CDR3 is TGTGCCAGCAGGGAGGACAGGGCAGGTTCGTGGGGCTACACCTTC. Translation: CASREDRAGSWGYTF. Together with reference TRBV2 and TRBJ1-2, the CDR3 gives the full variable domain: EPEVTQTPSHQVTQMGQEVILRCVPISNHLYFYWYRQILGQKVEFLVSFYNNEISEKSEIFDDQFSVERPDGSNFTLKIRSTKLEDSAMYFCASREDRAGSWGYTFGSGTRLTVV.

This chain uses TRBV11-3 with TRBJ2-3; 12 nucleotides align to TRBD2. Looked up from germline, CDR1 is SGHNT and CDR2 is YENEEA. This CDR3 has 15 amino acids. The V gene end was trimmed by 5 bases and the J gene end by 3 bases; junction bases not matched to a gene: 3. CDR3 in DNA: TGTGCCAGCAGCGTCGGGACTAGCGGGACAGATACGCAGTATTTT. Translation: CASSVGTSGTDTQYF.

This clone appeared once. The chain carries TRBV18 and TRBJ2-7; D is perhaps TRBD1 (5 bases). Germline CDR1 and CDR2: KGHSH and LQKENI. This CDR3 is 13 amino acids long. V was clipped by 2 bases and J by 2 bases, with 7 bases between them. As DNA, the CDR3 is TGTGCCAGCTCACCAGTGACAGCCTACGAGCAGTACTTC. This codes for CASSPVTAYEQYF.

V usage is TRBV6-1 and J usage is TRBJ2-2; 7 bases line up with TRBD1. The germline CDR1 and CDR2 sequences are MNHNS and SASEGT. V shed 8 bases and J 1 base; nucleotides not matched to a gene: 1. The CDR3 runs to 13 residues. CDR3 residues: CASYRGNTGELFF. As DNA, the CDR3 is TGTGCCAGCTACAGGGGGAACACCGGGGAGCTGTTTTTT.

In its sample, this clone was seen a few times. The rearrangement links TRBV5-1 to TRBJ2-7; 8 bases are a match to TRBD1. The germline gives CDR1 SGHRS, CDR2 YFSETQ. The CDR3 is made up of 13 amino acids. J was trimmed by 2 bases and V by 4 bases; bases with no gene match: 2. The CDR3 DNA follows: TGCGCCAGCAGCAGGGACAGGACCTACGAGCAGTACTTC. It yields the protein CASSRDRTYEQYF.

CDR3 sequence: CASSQLTGGNQPQHF. In DNA, the CDR3 is TGCGCCAGCAGCCAATTGACAGGCGGCAATCAGCCCCAGCATTTT. The chain couples TRBV4-1 to TRBJ1-5; D possibly corresponds to TRBD1 (6 bases). V lost 2 bases to trimming and J lost 2 bases, with 10 bases between them. CDR1 is MGHRA and CDR2 is YSYEKL in the germline V gene. The CDR3 extends over 15 amino acids.

The V and J genes are TRBV29-1 and TRBJ1-2; D perhaps matches TRBD1 (5 bases). The CDR3 runs to 14 residues. V was pared by 6 bases and J by 8 bases, with 22 bases between. Looked up from germline, CDR1 is SQVTM and CDR2 is ANQGSEA. This chain's CDR3 is CSVGETASIGGYTF. The CDR3 nucleotides are TGCAGCGTGGGGGAGACAGCCTCAATCGGGGGCTACACCTTC. The whole variable domain, filled in from reference TRBV29-1 and TRBJ1-2, reads SAVISQKPSRDICQRGTSLTIQCQVDSQVTMMFWYRQQPGQSLTLIATANQGSEATYESGFVIDKFPISRPNLTFSTLTVSNMSPEDSSIYLCSVGETASIGGYTFGSGTRLTVV.

V usage is TRBV18 and J usage is TRBJ1-3, with D hard to call. V lost 1 base to trimming and J lost 2 bases, with 12 bases between them. Per germline, CDR1 KGHSH and CDR2 LQKENI. The CDR3 spans 16 residues. The CDR3 DNA reads as TGTGCCAGCTCACCACTAGGGATTCATACTGGAAACACCATATATTTT. Translated, it gives CASSPLGIHTGNTIYF.

This clone was recorded a few times. The rearrangement uses TRBV5-1 and TRBJ1-2; D gene uncertain. CDR3 length: 14 amino acids. Germline V gives CDR1 SGHRS, CDR2 YFSETQ. V was pared by 1 base and J by 0 bases, with 7 bases between. The CDR3 spells CASSLLETNYGYTF. CDR3 DNA: TGCGCCAGCAGCTTGCTCGAAACTAACTATGGCTACACCTTC.

This clone was seen a few times. This chain links TRBV6-5 with TRBJ2-1; D tentatively fits TRBD1 or TRBD2 (5 bases each). V lost 6 bases, J lost 6 bases, and 18 bases lay in between. CDR3 length equals 15 residues. The germline V gene encodes CDR1 MNHEY and CDR2 SVGAGI. The CDR3 protein is CASSARDPVFNEQFF. The CDR3 DNA follows: TGTGCCAGCAGCGCCCGGGACCCCGTTTTCAATGAGCAGTTCTTC.

The DNA for the CDR3 is TGTGCCATCAGTGATCTCGGCAGGAACACTGAAGCTTTCTTT. Translating gives CAISDLGRNTEAFF. The V call is TRBV10-3, the J call TRBJ1-1, with D unclear. The ends were cut back, 3 bases at V and 1 base at J, with 9 bases in the middle. Per the germline V gene, CDR1 is ENHRY and CDR2 is SYGVKD. The CDR3 is 14 amino acids.

This rearrangement joins TRBV2 to TRBJ2-1; D is undetermined. Germline values: CDR1 SNHLY, CDR2 FYNNEI. Trimming took 8 bases from V and 5 from J, leaving 13 bases between them. The length of the CDR3 is 13 residues. DNA of the CDR3: TGTGCCAGCGCCTCCGACCAAAACAATGAGCAGTTCTTC. Protein: CASASDQNNEQFF.

The chain couples TRBV5-4 to TRBJ1-1, with D maybe TRBD1 (5 bases). Germline CDR1 reads SGHNT; CDR2 reads YYREEE (reference sequence). The V end was cut by 2 bases, the J end by 0 bases, with 14 bases between. The length of the CDR3 is 16 residues. The CDR3 region is CASSFAGTGMNTEAFF. The CDR3 DNA is TGTGCCAGCAGCTTTGCCGGGACGGGGATGAACACTGAAGCTTTCTTT.

Only a few counts were recorded for this clone. V usage is TRBV7-2 and J usage is TRBJ2-2; 8 nucleotides align to TRBD1. CDR1 SGHTA and CDR2 FQGNSA come from the germline V gene. Trimming took 3 bases from V and 0 from J; bases not matched to a gene: 6. The CDR3 totals 17 residues. CDR3 sequence: CASSFPRTGPNTGELFF. In DNA, the CDR3 is TGTGCCAGCAGCTTCCCCAGGACAGGGCCGAACACCGGGGAGCTGTTTTTT.

This clone was seen only once. The gene calls are TRBV25-1 and TRBJ2-2; D is possibly TRBD1 (6 bases). The germline V gene encodes CDR1 MGHDK and CDR2 SYGVNS. Trimming removed 4 bases from V and 4 bases from J, with 16 bases in between. This CDR3 region has 16 residues. The CDR3 coding sequence is TGTGCCAGCAGTGCGGACAGCCTCCTCGGCACCGGGGAGCTGTTTTTT. Translating gives CASSADSLLGTGELFF. The full variable domain, completed using reference TRBV25-1 and TRBJ2-2, is EADIYQTPRYLVIGTGKKITLECSQTMGHDKMYWYQQDPGMELHLIHYSYGVNSTEKGDLSSESTVSRIRTEHFPLTLESARPSHTSQYLCASSADSLLGTGELFFGEGSRLTVL.

The chain links TRBV5-8 to TRBJ1-4; D ambiguous. V lost 1 base, J lost 3 bases, and 10 bases lay in between. Germline V gene lookup returns CDR1 SGHTS and CDR2 YDEGEE. This CDR3 is 15 amino acids long. The CDR3: CASSLSGGANEKLFF. The DNA of the CDR3 is TGTGCCAGCAGCTTGAGCGGTGGGGCTAATGAAAAACTGTTTTTT.

This chain uses TRBV7-2 with TRBJ2-6; D call uncertain. Germline V CDR1 and CDR2: SGHTA, FQGNSA. Deletions cut 5 bases from V and 4 bases from J, with 6 bases between. The CDR3 spans 13 residues. The CDR3 DNA follows: TGTGCCAGCAGCGAAGGGGGGGCCAACGTCCTGACTTTC. It encodes CASSEGGANVLTF.

This clone came up a few times. The same CDR3 arises from other DNA sequences in this sample as well. The chain couples TRBV28 to TRBJ2-3; D possibly matches TRBD1 or TRBD2 (6 bases each). This CDR3 spans 14 amino acids. Germline V gene lookup returns CDR1 MDHEN and CDR2 SYDVKM. V lost 7 bases and J 0 bases, leaving 11 bases between the germline ends. The CDR3 loop reads CASTRGGSTDTQYF. The CDR3 DNA is TGTGCCAGCACCCGAGGGGGGAGCACAGATACGCAGTATTTT. Variable domain in full (rest from reference TRBV28 and TRBJ2-3): DVKVTQSSRYLVKRTGEKVFLECVQDMDHENMFWYRQDPGLGLRLIYFSYDVKMKEKGDIPEGYSVSREKKERFSLILESASTNQTSMYLCASTRGGSTDTQYFGPGTRLTVL.

V and J are TRBV1 and TRBJ2-1; the D call of TRBD2 is as the table states it, not checked on the DNA. TRBV1 is shown as a pseudogene. The CDR3 totals 20 residues. CDR3 protein: CTSSQIGEGPRGRVRNEQFF. The DNA for the CDR3 is TGCACCAGCAGCCAAATAGGAGAGGGGCCCCGCGGGAGGGTACGTAATGAGCAGTTCTTC.

The chain has TRBV5-6 and TRBJ1-3; D gene uncertain. The V gene's germline CDR1 is SGHDT and CDR2 YYEEEE. There are 15 residues in the CDR3. V lost 0 bases and J 3 bases, leaving 10 bases between the germline ends. CDR3 nucleotides: TGTGCCAGCAGCTTGGTTAGGGCTTATGGAAACACCATATATTTT. This codes for CASSLVRAYGNTIYF.